The 25 T cell receptor beta chains reported below all come from one sample, sequenced in a study of blood T cell repertoires in COVID-19. Here immunoSEQ multiplex PCR was the method, and the copy in TCRdb shows in-frame clones only, minus some. The data show about 120,000 clones, with about 88% seen just once and 3% to 4% held by the top ten. The sample comprised peripheral blood. The source of these receptors is a woman between 50 and 59 years old with acute or convalescent COVID-19.

The rearrangement uses TRBV19 and TRBJ2-7, with 11 bases matching TRBD2. The CDR3 has 14 amino acids. Germline V gives CDR1 LNHDA, CDR2 SQIVND (reference sequence). Trimming at V came to 4 bases and at J to 3 bases, leaving 2 bases not matched to a gene. CDR3: CASSTLAGGYEQYF. CDR3 DNA sequence: TGTGCCAGTAGTACCCTAGCGGGAGGCTACGAGCAGTACTTC.

The chain has TRBV27 and TRBJ1-2; no firm D call. The germline V gene has CDR1 MNHEY and CDR2 SMNVEV (reference sequence). V was shortened by 8 bases and J by 8 bases, with 9 bases between the two germline ends. This CDR3 comprises 10 residues. This CDR3 reads CASSMRGYTF. Written as DNA, the CDR3 is TGTGCCAGCTCCATGCGGGGCTACACCTTC.

The V gene is TRBV7-9, the J gene TRBJ1-4; possibly TRBD1 for D (5 bases). CDR3 length: 19 residues. Germline-derived CDR1 and CDR2 are SEHNR and FQNEAQ (reference sequence). V gave up 4 bases and J gave up 0 bases, with 21 bases separating them. In DNA form, the CDR3 reads TGTGCCAGCAGCTCCCGGGCCAGGGCGGGAGTTGCAACTAATGAAAAACTGTTTTTT. Its protein is CASSSRARAGVATNEKLFF.

This chain joins TRBV2 and TRBJ2-7; 9 positions match TRBD2. Germline trimming cut 9 bases from V and 0 bases from J; bases unmatched to any gene: 9. Per the germline V gene, CDR1 is SNHLY and CDR2 is FYNNEI. CDR3 length: 15 amino acids. The CDR3 DNA sequence: TGTGCCAGTTGCTCTAGCGGGGTCCCCTCCTACGAGCAGTACTTC. Translation: CASCSSGVPSYEQYF.

The chain has TRBV7-9 and TRBJ1-6; no definite D call. Germline V gives CDR1 SEHNR, CDR2 FQNEAQ (reference sequence). The germline V and J ends were trimmed by 3 bases and 7 bases, with 7 bases remaining between them. This CDR3 comprises 13 residues. The CDR3 reads CASSLEGNSPLHF. The CDR3 DNA reads as TGTGCCAGCAGCTTGGAGGGAAATTCACCCCTCCACTTT. The variable domain in full, with the rest retrieved from reference TRBV7-9 and TRBJ1-6, is DTGVSQNPRHKITKRGQNVTFRCDPISEHNRLYWYRQTLGQGPEFLTYFQNEAQLEKSRLLSDRFSAERPKGSFSTLEIQRTEQGDSAMYLCASSLEGNSPLHFGNGTRLTVT.

This chain connects TRBV27 to TRBJ1-1; no definite D call. Between the trimmed V and J ends, which lost 6 bases and 1 base, there was a span of 3 bases. The germline CDR1 and CDR2 sequences are MNHEY and SMNVEV (reference sequence). This CDR3 is 11 amino acids long. This chain's CDR3 is CASRRNTEAFF. The CDR3 DNA reads TGTGCCAGCAGGCGGAACACTGAAGCTTTCTTT.

This sequence joins TRBV7-6 and TRBJ1-4; 7 bases are a match to TRBD1. The CDR3 contains 15 residues. Losses at the gene ends were 5 bases for V and 8 bases for J; bases not matched to a gene: 11. Per the germline V gene, CDR1 is SGHVS and CDR2 is FNYEAQ. The CDR3 DNA reads TGTGCCAGCAGCCCATCGACAGGGTCGTACGAAAAACTGTTTTTT. This gives the protein CASSPSTGSYEKLFF.

The chain uses TRBV28 and TRBJ1-1; the D gene is possibly TRBD1 (6 bases). The CDR3 has 12 residues. Germline V CDR1 and CDR2: MDHEN, SYDVKM. V was clipped by 5 bases and J by 6 bases, with 10 bases between them. The CDR3, as DNA: TGTGCCAGCAGTCTCAGGGGCGCTGAAGCTTTCTTT. It specifies CASSLRGAEAFF. The whole variable domain, filled in from reference TRBV28 and TRBJ1-1, reads DVKVTQSSRYLVKRTGEKVFLECVQDMDHENMFWYRQDPGLGLRLIYFSYDVKMKEKGDIPEGYSVSREKKERFSLILESASTNQTSMYLCASSLRGAEAFFGQGTRLTVV.

This chain joins TRBV21-1 and TRBJ2-3; no check of the table's D call, TRBD1, against the DNA was made. TRBV21-1 is designated a pseudogene. CDR3 length: 15 residues. The CDR3 is CASSKKGPSTDTQYF. The CDR3 DNA reads as TGTGCCAGCAGCAAAAAGGGGCCTAGCACAGATACGCAGTATTTT.

V usage is TRBV2 and J usage is TRBJ1-1; D unclear. Germline lookup yields CDR1 SNHLY and CDR2 FYNNEI. Between the trimmed V and J ends, which lost 1 base and 0 bases, there was a span of 9 bases. The CDR3 has 15 residues. This chain's CDR3 is CASSEDPGMNTEAFF. The CDR3 DNA reads as TGTGCCAGCAGTGAAGATCCGGGAATGAACACTGAAGCTTTCTTT.

V usage is TRBV7-9 and J usage is TRBJ2-2; tentatively, D is TRBD1 (6 bases). V lost 6 bases and J lost 0, with 14 bases in between. Germline values: CDR1 SEHNR, CDR2 FQNEAQ (reference sequence). The CDR3 runs 16 residues. CDR3 sequence reads: CASRPPRTANTGELFF. The CDR3, as DNA: TGTGCCAGCAGACCCCCCCGGACAGCGAACACCGGGGAGCTGTTTTTT.

The rearrangement uses TRBV19 and TRBJ2-1, with 14 bases fitting TRBD2. The V gene end was trimmed by 0 bases and the J gene end by 8 bases; junction bases not matched to a gene: 6. Germline loops: CDR1 LNHDA, CDR2 SQIVND (reference sequence). CDR3 length: 17 amino acids. The CDR3, as DNA: TGTGCCAGTAGTATAGATCCGGGACTAGCGGGAGACCATGAGCAGTTCTTC. Protein: CASSIDPGLAGDHEQFF. The variable domain in full, completed from reference TRBV19 and TRBJ2-1, reads DGGITQSPKYLFRKEGQNVTLSCEQNLNHDAMYWYRQDPGQGLRLIYYSQIVNDFQKGDIAEGYSVSREKKESFPLTVTSAQKNPTAFYLCASSIDPGLAGDHEQFFGPGTRLTVL.

The chain couples TRBV19 to TRBJ1-5; 11 positions match TRBD1. CDR3 length equals 16 residues. V shed 5 bases and J 3 bases; nucleotides not matched to a gene: 6. From germline, CDR1 is LNHDA and CDR2 SQIVND (reference sequence). CDR3 sequence: CASSPADRGLNQPQHF. In DNA, the CDR3 is TGTGCCAGTAGTCCCGCGGACAGGGGGCTCAATCAGCCCCAGCATTTT.

In DNA, the CDR3 is TGTGCCAGCTCACCCAACACAGGGATCTATGGCTACACCTTC. Protein sequence: CASSPNTGIYGYTF. V is TRBV18 and J is TRBJ1-2, with a weak D call TRBD1 (6 bases). Trimming took 3 bases from V and 4 from J, leaving 12 bases between them. The CDR3 contains 14 residues. CDR1 is KGHSH and CDR2 is LQKENI in the germline V gene.

The V and J genes are TRBV3-1 (or the pseudogene TRBV3-2) and TRBJ1-1, with D hard to call. Germline V gene data show CDR1 as LGHDT and CDR2 as YNNKEL (reference sequence). The CDR3 runs 13 residues. The ends were cut back, 6 bases at V and 1 base at J, with 9 bases in the middle. The CDR3 DNA reads TGTGCCAGCAGTCTCCGGGGGAACACTGAAGCTTTCTTT. Amino acids: CASSLRGNTEAFF.

The chain joins TRBV5-1 to TRBJ2-3; D not resolved. V lost 4 bases, J lost 6 bases, and 12 bases lay in between. CDR3 size: 13 residues. Per germline, CDR1 SGHRS and CDR2 YFSETQ. CDR3 coding DNA: TGCGCCAGCAGCGTCCCCTATGTGGATACGCAGTATTTT. This translates into CASSVPYVDTQYF.

V usage is TRBV28 and J usage is TRBJ1-6; 8 bases agree with TRBD1. The germline V gene has CDR1 MDHEN and CDR2 SYDVKM. CDR3 length equals 17 residues. Unmatched junction bases numbered 10, after V lost 3 bases and J lost 6 bases. The CDR3 reads CASSLVGQVARNSPLHF. The CDR3 DNA sequence: TGTGCCAGCAGTTTGGTGGGACAGGTGGCCCGTAATTCACCCCTCCACTTT.

J is TRBJ1-2 and V is TRBV27; the D gene is possibly TRBD1 (5 bases). Germline V gene data show CDR1 as MNHEY and CDR2 as SMNVEV (reference sequence). Trimming removed 5 bases from V and 7 bases from J, with 17 bases in between. This CDR3 contains 14 residues. As DNA, the CDR3 is TGTGCCAGCAGTCCCAATTCGGGAGGGGTTGGCTACACCTTC. It yields the protein CASSPNSGGVGYTF.

This clone appeared once. The chain recombines TRBV27 with TRBJ1-4, with 8 bases that match TRBD1. The germline V gene has CDR1 MNHEY and CDR2 SMNVEV (reference sequence). The CDR3 length is 15 residues. V was pared by 5 bases and J by 8 bases, with 10 bases of the junction left unmatched. The CDR3 sequence: CASSLGQGGREKLFF. CDR3 DNA: TGTGCCAGCAGTCTTGGACAGGGTGGGCGGGAAAAACTGTTTTTT.

This rearrangement joins TRBV6-1 to TRBJ1-3; 8 nucleotides line up with TRBD1. The junction had 9 bases not matched to a gene; V was cut back by 4 bases and J by 1 base. Germline V gene data show CDR1 as MNHNS and CDR2 as SASEGT. The CDR3 is 17 residues long. For the CDR3, the DNA is TGTGCCAGCAGTGCGGCAGGGGGCGGCGGTTCTGGAAACACCATATATTTT. Residues: CASSAAGGGGSGNTIYF.

With regard to this clone: Other DNA sequences within the sample encode an identical CDR3. The rearrangement links TRBV18 to TRBJ2-7, with TRBD2 identical over 14 bases. The CDR3 is 15 residues long. The germline V gene encodes CDR1 KGHSH and CDR2 LQKENI. The junction had 0 bases not matched to a gene; V was cut back by 2 bases and J by 3 bases. In DNA form, the CDR3 reads TGTGCCAGCTCACCAGGACTAGCGGGAGGCTACGAGCAGTACTTC. Translated, it gives CASSPGLAGGYEQYF.

The CDR3 DNA is TGTGCCACCAGCAGAGGGGGACAGGGCTTGAGCTATGGCTACACCTTC. It translates to CATSRGGQGLSYGYTF. The chain couples TRBV15 to TRBJ1-2; 9 positions match TRBD1. This CDR3 spans 16 amino acids. Trimming removed 1 base from V and 4 bases from J; junction bases left unmatched: 7. Germline V gives CDR1 LNHNV, CDR2 YYDKDF (reference sequence).

This chain uses TRBV18 with TRBJ2-5; D perhaps matches TRBD1 (6 bases). CDR1 and CDR2 from the germline V gene are KGHSH and LQKENI. CDR3 size: 12 residues. V lost 6 bases, J lost 5 bases, and 10 bases lay in between. The CDR3 spells CASSPTGETQYF. DNA for the CDR3: TGTGCCAGCTCCCCCACAGGGGAGACCCAGTACTTC.

The chain couples TRBV5-1 to TRBJ1-6; unclear D gene. CDR1 is SGHRS and CDR2 is YFSETQ in the germline V gene. CDR3 length equals 17 residues. Trimming removed 4 bases at V and 6 bases at J, with 20 bases between. The CDR3 DNA is TGCGCCAGCAGCCTGGCTATAGCGGGGTTCCGTAATTCACCCCTCCACTTT. This gives the protein CASSLAIAGFRNSPLHF. Combining the CDR3 with reference TRBV5-1 and TRBJ1-6 gives the whole variable domain KAGVTQTPRYLIKTRGQQVTLSCSPISGHRSVSWYQQTPGQGLQFLFEYFSETQRNKGNFPGRFSGRQFSNSRSEMNVSTLELGDSALYLCASSLAIAGFRNSPLHFGNGTRLTVT.

The J gene is TRBJ2-2, the V gene TRBV6-5; perhaps TRBD1 as D (6 bases). This CDR3 contains 15 residues. V was trimmed by 4 bases and J by 9 bases, leaving 18 bases between them. Germline V gene lookup returns CDR1 MNHEY and CDR2 SVGAGI. The chain's CDR3 is CASSFRPGAERELFF. The CDR3 nucleotides read TGTGCCAGCAGTTTTAGGCCAGGGGCGGAGAGGGAGCTGTTTTTT.